The entry below gives a single TCR beta chain sequence along with its context. This sample is drawn from a study of blood T cell repertoires in COVID-19. Across the study: The samples span acute and convalescent COVID-19 from the United States, Italy and Spain. From T cells, B-cell-depleted T cells, or PBMCs came the material, which was cDNA or gDNA.

Germline V CDR1 and CDR2: MGHRA, YSYEKL. Trimming removed 0 bases from V and 0 bases from J, with 9 bases in between. The CDR3 is 16 residues long. As originally analysed: Reference gene primers were amplified, and this amplification served to estimate nucleated cell counts. Data came from immunoSEQ multiplex PCR; TCRdb stores just in-frame clones and leaves some out. That table is the source of V, J and clone size, and D and trimming were worked out from the DNA. Of 130,000 to 150,000 clones in the sample, roughly 84% were seen once. This sequence joins TRBV4-1 and TRBJ2-1; D perhaps matches TRBD1 (6 bases). This TCR was recovered from a man aged 55 to 70 with active or convalescent COVID-19. Sequencing was done on a sample of peripheral blood. The CDR3 DNA reads TGCGCCAGCAGCCAAGATGCAGGGGTCTCCTACAATGAGCAGTTCTTC. It is translated as CASSQDAGVSYNEQFF.